This entry lists 26 T cell receptor beta chains sequenced from one sample in a study of blood T cell repertoires in COVID-19. Generated by immunoSEQ multiplex PCR, the TCRdb table keeps only in-frame clones and is missing some. The sample gives 200,000 to 250,000 clones, approximately 83% of which show up once; about 9.6% is in the top ten. The sequencing sample was made of peripheral blood. All receptors come from a man of 80 years or more with acute or convalescent COVID-19.

The chain links TRBV7-9 to TRBJ2-7, with D tentatively TRBD1 (6 bases). The germline V gene has CDR1 SEHNR and CDR2 FQNEAQ (reference sequence). CDR3 size: 16 residues. Trimming took off 2 bases at V and 3 bases at J, with 17 bases between the two ends. The CDR3 here is CASSLPFGDKIYEQYF. As DNA, the CDR3 is TGTGCCAGCAGCTTACCCTTCGGGGACAAGATCTACGAGCAGTACTTC.

The V and J genes are TRBV5-3 and TRBJ1-5; D unclear. TRBV5-3 is placed among ORFs of uncertain function. Trimming removed 8 bases from V and 8 bases from J, with 20 bases in between. The CDR3 extends over 14 amino acids. CDR3 sequence: CARDFRQSGEPQHF. CDR3 sequence (DNA): TGTGCCAGGGACTTTCGGCAGAGCGGGGAGCCCCAGCATTTT.

This clone occurred a few times. This rearrangement joins TRBV11-3 to TRBJ1-1; 10 nucleotides agree with TRBD1. The V and J ends lost 4 bases and 5 bases, in that order; junction bases with no gene match: 4. The CDR3 is 14 residues long. CDR1 is SGHNT and CDR2 is YENEEA in the germline V gene. The CDR3 here is CASSYGQGVTEAFF. Here the CDR3 DNA reads TGTGCCAGCAGCTACGGACAGGGGGTGACTGAAGCTTTCTTT.

The CDR3 DNA reads as TGTGCCAGCAGCTCACAGCCTAATCAGCCCCAGCATTTT. Protein product: CASSSQPNQPQHF. This sequence joins TRBV7-9 and TRBJ1-5; D is uncertain. The germline V gene has CDR1 SEHNR and CDR2 FQNEAQ (reference sequence). Deletions cut 4 bases from V and 4 bases from J, with 8 bases between. The CDR3 length is 13 residues.

The rearrangement links TRBV5-1 to TRBJ1-5; D unclear. Trimming pared 0 bases from V and 2 bases from J, leaving 9 bases between. CDR3 size: 15 residues. Germline CDR1 reads SGHRS; CDR2 reads YFSETQ. The CDR3 DNA reads as TGCGCCAGCAGCTTGGAGCCTCGAGGCAATCAGCCCCAGCATTTT. The encoded protein is CASSLEPRGNQPQHF.

The rearrangement uses TRBV19 and TRBJ1-4; tentative D call: TRBD1 (6 bases). The CDR3 contains 13 residues. V lost 5 bases and J 8 bases, leaving 12 bases between the germline ends. The V gene's germline CDR1 is LNHDA and CDR2 SQIVND (reference sequence). CDR3 DNA sequence: TGTGCCAGTAGTGCTGGGGGCGGGGAAAAACTGTTTTTT. Amino acid sequence: CASSAGGGEKLFF.

The chain links TRBV24-1 to TRBJ2-5; D might be TRBD2 (5 bases). The CDR3 runs to 17 residues. Per germline, CDR1 KGHDR and CDR2 SFDVKD. V lost 2 bases and J lost 5, with 20 bases in between. For the CDR3, the DNA is TGTGCCACCAGTGATTCTTCGGACTGGCGCGATAGGGAGACCCAGTACTTC. It is translated as CATSDSSDWRDRETQYF.

This clone was detected only once. The rearrangement links TRBV28 to TRBJ1-3, with D hard to call. Trimming took 6 bases from V and 0 from J, leaving 12 bases between them. The CDR3 runs to 15 residues. Germline-derived CDR1 and CDR2 are MDHEN and SYDVKM. CDR3 DNA: TGTGCCAGCAGCGAACGTGGGAGCTCTGGAAACACCATATATTTT. Amino acids: CASSERGSSGNTIYF.

J is TRBJ1-1 and V is TRBV12-3 or TRBV12-4; tentative D call: TRBD1 (5 bases). Between the trimmed V and J ends, which lost 3 bases and 5 bases, there was a span of 7 bases. The CDR3 runs to 12 residues. The CDR3 here is CASSFPGTEAFF. The CDR3 region has the DNA TGTGCCAGCAGTTTTCCAGGGACTGAAGCTTTCTTT.

V usage is TRBV2 and J usage is TRBJ1-1; the match to TRBD1 covers 9 bases. This CDR3 has 15 residues. CDR1 and CDR2 from the germline V gene are SNHLY and FYNNEI. Trimming at V came to 6 bases and at J to 4 bases, leaving 9 bases not matched to a gene. Here the CDR3 DNA reads TGTGCCAGCAGACGCTCACAGGGGGCGCGCACTGAAGCTTTCTTT. Protein sequence: CASRRSQGARTEAFF.

V usage is TRBV6-2 or TRBV6-3 and J usage is TRBJ1-5; 8 bases align to TRBD1. CDR1 is MNHEY, CDR2 SVGEGT, per germline. V shed 6 bases and J 7 bases; nucleotides not matched to a gene: 8. CDR3 length equals 14 residues. Written as DNA, the CDR3 is TGTGCCAGCAGCGCCTACAGGGGGTGGCAGCCCCAGCATTTT. It is translated as CASSAYRGWQPQHF.

This chain uses TRBV24-1 with TRBJ2-1; TRBD1 agrees at 8 bases. This CDR3 has 14 residues. The germline gives CDR1 KGHDR, CDR2 SFDVKD. V dropped 5 bases and J dropped 7; count of bases not matched to a gene: 6. CDR3 region: CATSGRGRLNEQFF. DNA for the CDR3: TGTGCCACCAGTGGCAGGGGGCGCTTAAATGAGCAGTTCTTC.

The V call is TRBV27, the J call TRBJ1-6, with 9 bases fitting TRBD1. The CDR3 covers 15 residues. The germline V gene encodes CDR1 MNHEY and CDR2 SMNVEV (reference sequence). The V gene end was trimmed by 5 bases and the J gene end by 7 bases; junction bases not matched to a gene: 6. DNA of the CDR3: TGTGCCAGCAGTCCCAGGGACAGGGTGAATTCACCCCTCCACTTT. This codes for CASSPRDRVNSPLHF.

The V and J genes are TRBV6-5 and TRBJ2-1; D is possibly TRBD1 (6 bases). This CDR3 comprises 15 residues. CDR1 is MNHEY, CDR2 SVGAGI, per germline. The V and J ends lost 6 bases and 6 bases respectively, with 18 bases between them. CDR3 sequence: CASSRAGVRSNEQFF. DNA for the CDR3: TGTGCCAGCAGCCGGGCAGGGGTCCGGTCCAATGAGCAGTTCTTC.

This clone was recorded once. This chain uses TRBV6-5 with TRBJ2-7; 9 positions agree with TRBD1. The V gene end was trimmed by 6 bases and the J gene end by 6 bases; junction bases not matched to a gene: 9. Per the germline V gene, CDR1 is MNHEY and CDR2 is SVGAGI. The CDR3 runs 14 residues. CDR3 residues: CASSYGTGSGEQYF. For the CDR3, the DNA is TGTGCCAGCAGCTACGGGACAGGGTCAGGCGAGCAGTACTTC.

This CDR3 reads CASSLNAGTGFPSTDTQYF. The CDR3 region has the DNA TGCGCCAGCAGCCTGAATGCCGGGACAGGGTTCCCTAGCACAGATACGCAGTATTTT. The rearrangement joins TRBV5-1 to TRBJ2-3, with TRBD1 identical over 9 bases. CDR1 is SGHRS, CDR2 YFSETQ, per germline. V lost 4 bases and J lost 0; bases outside the gene matches: 15. This CDR3 comprises 19 residues. Full variable domain (outside the CDR3, taken from reference TRBV5-1 and TRBJ2-3): KAGVTQTPRYLIKTRGQQVTLSCSPISGHRSVSWYQQTPGQGLQFLFEYFSETQRNKGNFPGRFSGRQFSNSRSEMNVSTLELGDSALYLCASSLNAGTGFPSTDTQYFGPGTRLTVL.

This clone was counted a single time. The J gene is TRBJ1-2, the V gene TRBV28; 7 bases align to TRBD1. Germline V gives CDR1 MDHEN, CDR2 SYDVKM. The CDR3 runs 15 residues. The V and J ends lost 4 bases and 2 bases, in that order; junction bases with no gene match: 7. CDR3 sequence reads: CASSSGAQGNYGYTF. CDR3 sequence (DNA): TGTGCCAGCAGTTCCGGGGCACAGGGGAACTATGGCTACACCTTC.

The V and J genes are TRBV9 and TRBJ1-1; D possibly corresponds to TRBD1 (6 bases). CDR3 length equals 13 residues. V gave up 4 bases and J gave up 1 base, with 8 bases separating them. The germline CDR1 and CDR2 sequences are SGDLS and YYNGEE. CDR3 region: CASSIQGNTEAFF. As DNA, the CDR3 is TGTGCCAGCAGCATACAGGGGAACACTGAAGCTTTCTTT.

This sequence joins TRBV2 and TRBJ1-1; weak D call: TRBD1 (6 bases). V shed 5 bases and J shed 10 bases, with 29 bases lying between them. This CDR3 is built from 17 residues. Per the germline V gene, CDR1 is SNHLY and CDR2 is FYNNEI. The CDR3, as DNA: TGTGCCAGCAGTTTCTCCGGGACGTTGGGGGCTGAAGTTGGAGCTTTCTTT. Encoded protein: CASSFSGTLGAEVGAFF.

J is TRBJ2-3 and V is TRBV7-2; 10 bases align to TRBD2. The CDR3 extends over 17 amino acids. V was clipped by 1 base and J by 2 bases; unmatched bases: 6. Germline CDR1 SGHTA, CDR2 FQGNSA. The CDR3 here is CASSLGGTSAITDTQYF. CDR3 nucleotides: TGTGCCAGCAGCTTAGGTGGGACTAGCGCTATCACAGATACGCAGTATTTT.

This sequence joins TRBV5-4 and TRBJ2-7; TRBD2 aligns across 9 bases. Germline loops: CDR1 SGHNT, CDR2 YYREEE (reference sequence). This CDR3 is 15 amino acids long. Trimming removed 0 bases from V and 2 bases from J; junction bases left unmatched: 3. For the CDR3, the DNA is TGTGCCAGCAGCTTGGGGGCTAGCGGGACCTACGAGCAGTACTTC. Encoded protein: CASSLGASGTYEQYF.

The chain carries TRBV2 and TRBJ2-2; 7 bases agree with TRBD2. J was trimmed by 4 bases and V by 3 bases; bases with no gene match: 2. CDR1 is SNHLY, CDR2 FYNNEI, per germline. The CDR3 is 14 amino acids. CDR3 nucleotides: TGTGCCAGCAGTGATCGGGGGGTCACCGGGGAGCTGTTTTTT. Protein: CASSDRGVTGELFF.

This chain connects TRBV4-1 to TRBJ2-7; possible D gene TRBD2, 5 bases. Germline values: CDR1 MGHRA, CDR2 YSYEKL. Trimming removed 3 bases at V and 2 bases at J, with 8 bases between. The CDR3 contains 13 residues. The CDR3 region has the DNA TGCGCCAGCAGCCAGGACGGGGCCTACGAGCAGTACTTC. Amino acid sequence: CASSQDGAYEQYF.

This chain uses TRBV6-5 with TRBJ2-1; a possible D gene is TRBD2 (6 bases). Germline lookup yields CDR1 MNHEY and CDR2 SVGAGI. Trimming pared 7 bases from V and 2 bases from J, leaving 12 bases between. The CDR3 has 14 amino acids. In nucleotides, the CDR3 is TGTGCCAGCACTCCCGGGACTCCCTACAATGAGCAGTTCTTC. Translated, it gives CASTPGTPYNEQFF.

The chain combines TRBV2 with TRBJ1-2; TRBD1 agrees at 10 bases. CDR1 SNHLY and CDR2 FYNNEI come from the germline V gene. V was pared by 6 bases and J by 6 bases, with 1 base of the junction left unmatched. This CDR3 region has 12 residues. The DNA for the CDR3 is TGTGCCAGCAGGACAGGGGGCGATGGCTACACCTTC. Its protein is CASRTGGDGYTF.

This sequence joins TRBV6-5 and TRBJ1-6, with D uncertain. This CDR3 is 13 amino acids long. Germline lookup yields CDR1 MNHEY and CDR2 SVGAGI. Trimming cost V 5 bases and J 11 bases, with 13 bases left between them. CDR3 amino acids: CASSPRFETPLHF. The CDR3 region has the DNA TGTGCCAGCAGTCCCCGATTCGAGACACCCCTCCACTTT.